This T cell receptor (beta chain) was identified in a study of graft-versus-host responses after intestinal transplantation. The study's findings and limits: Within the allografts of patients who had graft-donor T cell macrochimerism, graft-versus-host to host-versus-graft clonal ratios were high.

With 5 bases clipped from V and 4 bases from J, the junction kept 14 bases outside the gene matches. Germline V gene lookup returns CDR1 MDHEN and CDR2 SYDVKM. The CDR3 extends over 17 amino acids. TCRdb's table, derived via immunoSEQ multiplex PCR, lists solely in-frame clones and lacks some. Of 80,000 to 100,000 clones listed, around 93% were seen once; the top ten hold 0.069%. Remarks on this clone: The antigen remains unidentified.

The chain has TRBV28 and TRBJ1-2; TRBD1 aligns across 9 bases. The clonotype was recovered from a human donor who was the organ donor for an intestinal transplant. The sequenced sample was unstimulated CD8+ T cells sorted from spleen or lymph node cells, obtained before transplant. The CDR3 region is CASSGRTGVYVSYGYTF. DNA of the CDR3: TGTGCCAGCAGTGGAAGGACAGGGGTATATGTTAGCTATGGCTACACCTTC.